The subject of this entry is one T cell receptor (beta chain). This sample was included in a study of T cell responses to AZD1222 COVID-19 vaccine. This CDR3 spans 14 amino acids. Germline V lookup: CDR1 MGHRA, CDR2 YSYEKL. Losses at the gene ends were 0 bases for V and 5 bases for J; bases not matched to a gene: 3. Measured with immunoSEQ multiplex PCR; TCRdb has only the in-frame clones, and not every one. Of 100,000 to 150,000 clones in the sample, 80% to 90% were seen once. The receptor's source is an adult in good health. This sample comprised peripheral blood, obtained on day 0 of AZD1222 vaccination. The rearrangement links TRBV4-1 to TRBJ2-5; 7 bases line up with TRBD1. The CDR3 loop is CASSQDDREETQYF. For the CDR3, the DNA is TGCGCCAGCAGCCAAGATGACAGGGAGGAGACCCAGTACTTC.